The 5 T cell receptor beta chains listed next were all sequenced from one sample in a study of early T cells in non-severe SARS-CoV-2 infection. TCRdb used MiXCR to reprocess the 5' RACE reads, holding one entry per CDR3 protein. The top ten hold approximately 4.8% of the sample, which has roughly 40,000 distinct CDR3 sequences, 4.7% seen once. Sequenced sample: whole blood. The source is an adult who was a healthcare worker with PCR-confirmed SARS-CoV-2 infection or an uninfected control (not recorded which).

This clonotype counts as medium-sized. This rearrangement joins TRBV6-1 to TRBJ2-2; D gene uncertain. Germline CDR1 is MNHNS and CDR2 is SASEGT. The V and J ends lost 0 bases and 2 bases respectively, with 4 bases between them. The CDR3 contains 14 residues. The CDR3 loop reads CASSEALNTGELFF. DNA for the CDR3: TGTGCCAGCAGTGAAGCATTAAACACCGGGGAGCTGTTTTTT.

There are many counts of this clonotype. DNA for the CDR3: TGTGCCATCAGTGAGTCAGGGACAGGGAATGGCTACACCTTC. Translating gives CAISESGTGNGYTF. The chain carries TRBV10-3 and TRBJ1-2; 9 positions agree with TRBD1. V gave up 0 bases and J gave up 6 bases; unmatched junction bases: 2. The CDR3 totals 14 residues. Germline V gives CDR1 ENHRY, CDR2 SYGVKD.

This clonotype was detected a few times. V gene TRBV29-1 combines with J gene TRBJ2-7, with a tentative D call TRBD2 (6 bases). Germline V gene data show CDR1 as SQVTM and CDR2 as ANQGSEA. The length of the CDR3 is 13 residues. V lost 3 bases and J lost 6, with 15 bases in between. The CDR3 loop reads CSVDGGNRFEQYF. The CDR3 bases are TGCAGCGTTGACGGAGGGAACCGCTTCGAGCAGTACTTC.

This clonotype was recorded at least ten times. V usage is TRBV6-5 and J usage is TRBJ2-3, with 9 bases identical to TRBD2. Germline CDR1 reads MNHEY; CDR2 reads SVGAGI. The CDR3 runs to 14 residues. The J segment lost 4 bases and the V segment lost 5 bases, leaving 4 bases of the junction unmatched. The CDR3 loop is CASSHSGGPDTQYF. The CDR3 region has the DNA TGTGCCAGCAGTCATAGCGGGGGCCCAGATACGCAGTATTTT.

This clonotype was detected many times. This chain connects TRBV7-3 to TRBJ2-1; TRBD2 matches 12 bases. This CDR3 comprises 15 residues. The junction had 6 bases not matched to a gene; V was cut back by 5 bases and J by 7 bases. The germline V gene has CDR1 SGHTA and CDR2 FQGTGA. The CDR3 bases are TGTGCCAGCAGCCCAGGACTAGCGGGACGGAATGAGCAGTTCTTC. Translating gives CASSPGLAGRNEQFF.